The T cell receptor (beta chain) described here comes from a study of blood T cell repertoires in COVID-19. Study at large: Collection of acute and convalescent COVID-19 samples took place in the United States, Italy and Spain. T cells, B-cell-depleted T cells, or PBMCs provided the cDNA or gDNA that served as material.

In the authors' methods: Reference gene primer amplification gave estimated nucleated cell counts. The method was immunoSEQ multiplex PCR; TCRdb's version includes in-frame clones alone and lacks a portion of them. V and J calls and clone size are those listed in that table; D and trimming were worked out from the DNA. The sample includes tens of thousands of clones, about three quarters of them seen just once. CDR3 length: 16 amino acids. Trimming removed 4 bases from V and 2 bases from J, with 17 bases in between. Per germline, CDR1 SGHDT and CDR2 YYEEEE. This TCR came from a man in his forties or fifties with active or convalescent COVID-19. Material: peripheral blood. The chain is built from TRBV5-6 and TRBJ2-3; D is perhaps TRBD2 (6 bases). This CDR3 is CASSAGWERLTDTQYF. The DNA for the CDR3 is TGTGCCAGCAGCGCGGGGTGGGAGCGTCTCACAGATACGCAGTATTTT.